These 25 T cell receptor beta chains came from one sample sequenced in a study of shared clonotypes between healthy human individuals. Naive CD8 cells lacked CD45RO and underwent positive selection for CCR7, leaving out terminally differentiated effector memory CD45RA+ cells. Method: immunoSEQ multiplex PCR; TCRdb's copy keeps in-frame clones and lacks some. The table lists under 2,000,000 clones, about 94% of them singletons. Sequencing was performed on naive CD8+ T cells sorted from blood. The receptor set was obtained from a man younger than 35 in good health.

This clone was counted many times. V is TRBV29-1 and J is TRBJ2-2, with a tentative D call TRBD2 (6 bases). V was shortened by 1 base and J by 2 bases, with 11 bases between the two germline ends. Germline V CDR1 and CDR2: SQVTM, ANQGSEA. The CDR3 sequence is 15 residues long. In DNA, the CDR3 is TGCAGCGTTGAAGTATCGGGGGACAACACCGGGGAGCTGTTTTTT. Translated: CSVEVSGDNTGELFF.

This chain's CDR3 is CASSPPPPGTGELFF. The CDR3 DNA reads as TGTGCCAGCAGCCCCCCGCCGCCGGGGACCGGGGAGCTGTTTTTT. This chain uses TRBV9 with TRBJ2-2; possible D gene TRBD2, 5 bases. Trimming pared 4 bases from V and 5 bases from J, leaving 15 bases between. Germline CDR1 and CDR2: SGDLS and YYNGEE. The CDR3 length is 15 residues.

V usage is TRBV5-4 and J usage is TRBJ2-7, with TRBD2 identical over 13 bases. Germline trimming cut 2 bases from V and 4 bases from J; bases unmatched to any gene: 6. Germline V gene lookup returns CDR1 SGHNT and CDR2 YYREEE (reference sequence). This CDR3 spans 16 amino acids. The CDR3 nucleotides are TGTGCCAGCAGCTTCGTGGGACTAGCGGGAATTTACGAGCAGTACTTC. This codes for CASSFVGLAGIYEQYF. Drawing the rest from reference TRBV5-4 and TRBJ2-7, the complete variable domain is ETGVTQSPTHLIKTRGQQVTLRCSSQSGHNTVSWYQQALGQGPQFIFQYYREEENGRGNFPPRFSGLQFPNYSSELNVNALELDDSALYLCASSFVGLAGIYEQYFGPGTRLTVT.

This clone has just one count. The chain has TRBV5-5 and TRBJ1-1; D remains unclear. Germline CDR1 is SGHKS and CDR2 is YYEKEE (reference sequence). V lost 2 bases and J 5 bases, leaving 7 bases between the germline ends. The CDR3 has 12 residues. The CDR3 bases are TGTGCCAGCAGCTTAACGGAGACTGAAGCTTTCTTT. Translating gives CASSLTETEAFF.

CDR3 in DNA: TGCAGCGTTGAAGAGGGGCAGATTGTAGATGAGCAGTTCTTC. Its translation: CSVEEGQIVDEQFF. The chain carries TRBV29-1 and TRBJ2-1; D possibly corresponds to TRBD1 (5 bases). The germline V and J ends were trimmed by 0 bases and 8 bases, with 14 bases remaining between them. Germline V gene lookup returns CDR1 SQVTM and CDR2 ANQGSEA. This CDR3 has 14 amino acids.

The chain links TRBV9 to TRBJ1-2; the D is unclear. The CDR3 is made up of 13 amino acids. Germline CDR1 SGDLS, CDR2 YYNGEE. The V gene lost 5 bases and the J gene lost 4 bases, with 12 bases spanning the gap. In DNA, the CDR3 is TGTGCCAGCAGAGAACCGGGTACCTATGGCTACACCTTC. Protein: CASREPGTYGYTF.

The V call is TRBV28, the J call TRBJ1-5; D unresolved. Trimming shortened V by 9 bases and J by 0 bases, and 12 bases separated the two germline ends. The CDR3 sequence is 14 residues long. Germline loops: CDR1 MDHEN, CDR2 SYDVKM. As DNA, the CDR3 is TGTGCCAGTCATGGGGTATATAGCAATCAGCCCCAGCATTTT. It is translated as CASHGVYSNQPQHF.

J is TRBJ2-3 and V is TRBV10-3; 8 positions match TRBD1. J lost 2 bases, V lost 10 bases, and 17 bases had no gene match. This CDR3 spans 17 amino acids. Germline CDR1 and CDR2: ENHRY and SYGVKD. The CDR3 sequence is CATKELWTGTFTDTQYF. The CDR3 bases are TGTGCCACCAAAGAGCTTTGGACAGGGACCTTCACAGATACGCAGTATTTT.

The chain combines TRBV6-5 with TRBJ1-4; D is perhaps TRBD1 (5 bases). CDR1 MNHEY and CDR2 SVGAGI come from the germline V gene. This CDR3 is built from 14 residues. Trimming cost V 5 bases and J 3 bases, with 10 bases left between them. This CDR3 is CASSDRGSNEKLFF. DNA of the CDR3: TGTGCCAGCAGTGACCGGGGCTCTAATGAAAAACTGTTTTTT.

The V call is TRBV9, the J call TRBJ2-3; D is ambiguous. The germline gives CDR1 SGDLS, CDR2 YYNGEE. The CDR3 totals 18 residues. Trimming stripped 2 bases from V and 2 bases from J, with 21 bases between. CDR3 in DNA: TGTGCCAGCAGCGTTCCCGTAGCAGATGCCGTGAACACAGATACGCAGTATTTT. Protein product: CASSVPVADAVNTDTQYF.

This chain links TRBV4-1 with TRBJ2-7, with 9 bases matching TRBD1. The V gene's germline CDR1 is MGHRA and CDR2 YSYEKL. V shed 2 bases, J shed 3 bases, and the junction held 8 bases outside the gene matches. This CDR3 region has 16 residues. The CDR3 loop reads CASSQSPGQGIYEQYF. The CDR3 DNA reads TGCGCCAGCAGCCAATCCCCAGGACAGGGGATCTACGAGCAGTACTTC.

The chain uses TRBV2 and TRBJ2-7; the match to TRBD2 covers 11 bases. The ends lost 2 bases at V and 3 bases at J; junction bases unmatched: 9. CDR3 length equals 17 residues. The germline V gene has CDR1 SNHLY and CDR2 FYNNEI. In nucleotides, the CDR3 is TGTGCCAGCAGTGAAACTAGCGGGAGTTGGGCCCTCTACGAGCAGTACTTC. This encodes CASSETSGSWALYEQYF.

The rearrangement links TRBV4-2 to TRBJ1-6, with TRBD1 matching 8 bases. Germline assignment: CDR1 LGHNA and CDR2 YNFKEQ. After removal of 0 bases from V and 7 bases from J, the junction contained 5 bases not matched to a gene. This CDR3 region has 16 residues. The CDR3 here is CASSQEDRDWNSPLHF. For the CDR3, the DNA is TGTGCCAGCAGCCAAGAGGACAGGGATTGGAATTCACCCCTCCACTTT.

About this clone: This specimen includes other DNA sequences encoding the same CDR3. CDR3 DNA sequence: TGTGCCAGCAGTTACTCGACGGGAGAGCGATACAATGAGCAGTTCTTC. Translating gives CASSYSTGERYNEQFF. V is TRBV6-5 and J is TRBJ2-1, with D possibly TRBD2 on 6 matching bases. The CDR3 covers 16 residues. Germline assignment: CDR1 MNHEY and CDR2 SVGAGI. Trimming left V 0 bases short and J 4 bases short, with 13 bases between.

The rearrangement joins TRBV9 to TRBJ1-5, with no clear D. The CDR3 spans 15 residues. CDR1 and CDR2 from the germline V gene are SGDLS and YYNGEE. Trimming left V 4 bases short and J 1 base short, with 12 bases between. The CDR3: CASSPSSGSNQPQHF. DNA of the CDR3: TGTGCCAGCAGCCCCAGTAGTGGAAGCAATCAGCCCCAGCATTTT.

This rearrangement joins TRBV5-8 to TRBJ1-1; TRBD1 aligns across 8 bases. V was clipped by 4 bases and J by 0 bases; unmatched bases: 8. There are 16 residues in the CDR3. The germline gives CDR1 SGHTS, CDR2 YDEGEE. The CDR3 DNA reads as TGTGCCAGCAGCAGACGACAGGGGCATCTGAACACTGAAGCTTTCTTT. Translation gives CASSRRQGHLNTEAFF.

The rearrangement links TRBV6-5 to TRBJ2-5; D unclear. Germline assignment: CDR1 MNHEY and CDR2 SVGAGI. Trimming removed 4 bases at V and 5 bases at J, with 14 bases between. The CDR3 extends over 14 amino acids. The CDR3: CASSSVPKSETQYF. CDR3 sequence (DNA): TGTGCCAGCAGTTCGGTACCCAAGAGCGAGACCCAGTACTTC.

The rearrangement links TRBV29-1 to TRBJ2-7, with 7 bases aligning to TRBD1. This CDR3 comprises 13 residues. Per the germline V gene, CDR1 is SQVTM and CDR2 is ANQGSEA. Losses at the gene ends were 7 bases for V and 6 bases for J; bases not matched to a gene: 12. The CDR3 coding sequence is TGCAGCGCCGTCGTCTCCCCAGGGGGCGAGCAGTACTTC. Translating gives CSAVVSPGGEQYF.

This chain joins TRBV7-9 and TRBJ2-1; D uncertain. CDR1 is SEHNR, CDR2 FQNEAQ, per germline (reference sequence). The CDR3 is made up of 12 amino acids. The V and J ends lost 1 base and 8 bases respectively, with 6 bases between them. CDR3 bases: TGTGCCAGCAGCTTAGTTATGGATGAGCAGTTCTTC. This translates into CASSLVMDEQFF.

The chain carries TRBV2 and TRBJ2-1; D gene unclear. Deletions cut 0 bases from V and 9 bases from J, with 15 bases between. The CDR3 has 15 residues. Germline CDR1 and CDR2: SNHLY and FYNNEI. The CDR3 loop reads CASSEAVWQLTEQFF. As DNA, the CDR3 is TGTGCCAGCAGTGAAGCGGTCTGGCAGTTGACTGAGCAGTTCTTC.

As concerns this clone: Other DNA sequences in this specimen translate into the identical CDR3. V gene TRBV4-1 combines with J gene TRBJ2-7; D possibly uses TRBD1 or TRBD2 (5 bases each). The V gene lost 0 bases and the J gene lost 7 bases, with 16 bases spanning the gap. CDR3 size: 15 residues. CDR1 is MGHRA, CDR2 YSYEKL, per germline. The DNA of the CDR3 is TGCGCCAGCAGCCAAGATCGGGACCCGGGGTGGGAGCAGTACTTC. Its translation: CASSQDRDPGWEQYF.

The CDR3 sequence: CASKPGLDNNEQFF. The CDR3 nucleotides are TGTGCCAGCAAACCGGGGCTAGACAACAATGAGCAGTTCTTC. The chain uses TRBV27 and TRBJ2-1; the D call may be TRBD1 or TRBD2 (5 bases each). V lost 7 bases and J 5 bases, leaving 15 bases between the germline ends. This CDR3 comprises 14 residues. Germline V gene lookup returns CDR1 MNHEY and CDR2 SMNVEV (reference sequence).

This clone was seen a single time. The chain is built from TRBV6-5 and TRBJ2-3; TRBD2 agrees at 9 bases. The junction had 11 bases not matched to a gene; V was cut back by 8 bases and J by 5 bases. CDR1 and CDR2 from the germline V gene are MNHEY and SVGAGI. This CDR3 spans 15 amino acids. The CDR3 DNA is TGTGCCAGCTATGGAGGCGGGGGGGGCGTAGATACGCAGTATTTT. Translating gives CASYGGGGGVDTQYF.

This chain links TRBV14 with TRBJ2-1; no definite D call. The CDR3 has 14 amino acids. Per the germline V gene, CDR1 is SGHDN and CDR2 is FVKESK. Trimming took off 3 bases at V and 0 bases at J, with 6 bases between the two ends. In DNA form, the CDR3 reads TGTGCCAGCAGCCACCTCTCCTCCTACAATGAGCAGTTCTTC. This sequence encodes CASSHLSSYNEQFF.

This sequence joins TRBV15 and TRBJ2-5, with D perhaps being TRBD1 or TRBD2 (6 bases each). Germline V gene data show CDR1 as LNHNV and CDR2 as YYDKDF (reference sequence). The V gene lost 0 bases and the J gene lost 3 bases, with 11 bases spanning the gap. The CDR3 has 15 amino acids. CDR3 bases: TGTGCCACCAGCAGAGACAGGGGAGGAAAAGAGACCCAGTACTTC. It codes for CATSRDRGGKETQYF.